The 27 T cell receptor beta chains in this list originate from one sample, sequenced in a study of T cell clonotyping in hematopoietic cell transplantation. Generated by immunoSEQ multiplex PCR, the TCRdb table keeps only in-frame clones and is missing some. The sample records some 8,000 clones, around 90% being singletons. This material consisted of peripheral blood mononuclear cells, taken at the time of graft-versus-host disease after allogeneic stem cell transplant. Receptor source: a male patient aged 60-70 years who had an allogeneic stem cell transplant from a related donor, so the T cells may come from the graft donor. Some clones in this sample may be carry-over from other donors' samples.

The rearrangement uses TRBV6-1 and TRBJ1-2; maybe TRBD1 (6 bases). Germline CDR1 reads MNHNS; CDR2 reads SASEGT. Trimming took off 6 bases at V and 4 bases at J, with 18 bases between the two ends. The CDR3 is 15 amino acids. The CDR3 here is CASRPHRDSGYGYTF. The CDR3 DNA reads TGTGCCAGCAGACCTCACAGGGATTCAGGCTATGGCTACACCTTC.

The rearrangement links TRBV5-4 to TRBJ1-1; 8 nucleotides match TRBD1. The V and J ends lost 4 bases and 11 bases, in that order; junction bases with no gene match: 10. Germline V gene data show CDR1 as SGHNT and CDR2 as YYREEE (reference sequence). The CDR3 extends over 13 amino acids. CDR3 residues: CASSRDRLNNAFF. The CDR3 DNA is TGTGCCAGCAGCCGGGACAGGCTCAATAACGCTTTCTTT.

The chain couples TRBV9 to TRBJ2-5; the D call may be TRBD1 or TRBD2 (6 bases each). This CDR3 spans 15 amino acids. Germline lookup yields CDR1 SGDLS and CDR2 YYNGEE. Deletions cut 0 bases from V and 5 bases from J, with 14 bases between. The CDR3 sequence: CASSVAPGAGETQYF. The CDR3 region has the DNA TGTGCCAGCAGCGTAGCTCCGGGGGCGGGGGAGACCCAGTACTTC.

This clone was seen more than once but under ten times. The chain combines TRBV27 with TRBJ1-2, with TRBD1 matching 7 bases. Germline assignment: CDR1 MNHEY and CDR2 SMNVEV (reference sequence). CDR3 length: 13 residues. Unmatched junction bases numbered 6, after V lost 7 bases and J lost 4 bases. The CDR3 DNA follows: TGTGCCAGCAAGACAGGGAGGAGCTATGGCTACACCTTC. Translated, it gives CASKTGRSYGYTF.

This clone has only one observation. The genes are TRBV9 and TRBJ2-7, with 8 bases aligning to TRBD1. Germline loops: CDR1 SGDLS, CDR2 YYNGEE. V lost 0 bases to trimming and J lost 3 bases; unmatched junction nucleotides: 5. CDR3 size: 15 residues. CDR3 DNA: TGTGCCAGCAGCGTAGGGGGACAGGAGAACTACGAGCAGTACTTC. It codes for CASSVGGQENYEQYF.

The chain combines TRBV11-1 with TRBJ1-3; possibly TRBD1 for D (6 bases). V was clipped by 5 bases and J by 0 bases, with 11 bases between them. In germline, CDR1 is SGHAT, CDR2 FQDESV (reference sequence). The CDR3 is 15 amino acids. CDR3 region: CASSRDRTSGNTIYF. The CDR3 coding sequence is TGTGCCAGCAGCCGCGACAGGACCTCTGGAAACACCATATATTTT.

The chain is built from TRBV29-1 and TRBJ1-1; 7 bases line up with TRBD1. The V and J ends lost 5 bases and 1 base, in that order; junction bases with no gene match: 4. The CDR3 extends over 13 amino acids. Germline V gene sequence: CDR1 SQVTM, CDR2 ANQGSEA. The CDR3 bases are TGCAGCGTTACGTCAGGGGGGAACACTGAAGCTTTCTTT. Amino acids: CSVTSGGNTEAFF.

The chain joins TRBV7-2 to TRBJ2-4; 7 bases fit TRBD2. With 1 base clipped from V and 7 bases from J, the junction kept 7 bases outside the gene matches. The length of the CDR3 is 15 residues. Germline CDR1 and CDR2: SGHTA and FQGNSA. CDR3 coding DNA: TGTGCCAGCAGCTTAGTCCAGCGGGAATCGAACATTCAGTACTTC. Translated: CASSLVQRESNIQYF.

This chain uses TRBV7-8 with TRBJ1-1; D might be TRBD1 (6 bases). The CDR3 runs to 15 residues. V was shortened by 3 bases and J by 11 bases, with 22 bases between the two germline ends. Looked up from germline, CDR1 is SGHVS and CDR2 is FQNEAQ. For the CDR3, the DNA is TGTGCCAGCAGCTTCGGGGCAGGGGCTGTCTTCGGGGCTTTCTTT. It encodes CASSFGAGAVFGAFF.

The V gene is TRBV30, the J gene TRBJ2-1; 7 nucleotides align to TRBD1. CDR1 and CDR2 from the germline V gene are GTSNPN and SVGIG (reference sequence). V lost 6 bases, J lost 2 bases, and 4 bases stayed unmatched. This CDR3 comprises 13 residues. CDR3 residues: CACNRGTYNEQFF. The CDR3 nucleotides read TGTGCCTGTAACAGGGGTACCTACAATGAGCAGTTCTTC.

This chain links TRBV21-1 with TRBJ2-7; the D call of TRBD2 is as the table states it, not checked on the DNA. TRBV21-1 is tagged as a pseudogene. This CDR3 has 12 amino acids. CDR3 loop: CASIGLFYEQYF. CDR3 sequence (DNA): TGTGCCAGCATCGGACTGTTCTACGAGCAGTACTTC.

This chain uses TRBV5-6 with TRBJ2-7; the match to TRBD1 covers 9 bases. J was trimmed by 1 base and V by 4 bases; bases with no gene match: 9. The CDR3 spans 16 residues. Germline assignment: CDR1 SGHDT and CDR2 YYEEEE. The DNA of the CDR3 is TGTGCCAGCAGCGCGGACAGGGGAAGAAGTTCCTACGAGCAGTACTTC. Residues: CASSADRGRSSYEQYF. The whole variable domain, remainder taken from reference TRBV5-6 and TRBJ2-7, is DAGVTQSPTHLIKTRGQQVTLRCSPKSGHDTVSWYQQALGQGPQFIFQYYEEEERQRGNFPDRFSGHQFPNYSSELNVNALLLGDSALYLCASSADRGRSSYEQYFGPGTRLTVT.

This clone was observed a handful of times. The chain links TRBV11-3 to TRBJ2-3; D ambiguous. The germline CDR1 and CDR2 sequences are SGHNT and YENEEA. The CDR3 contains 12 residues. Trimming stripped 5 bases from V and 6 bases from J, with 9 bases between. CDR3 sequence reads: CASSPTLDTQYF. CDR3 nucleotide sequence: TGTGCCAGCAGCCCAACGCTGGATACGCAGTATTTT.

V and J are TRBV5-6 and TRBJ1-2; D is possibly TRBD1 (5 bases). The germline V gene has CDR1 SGHDT and CDR2 YYEEEE. This CDR3 has 14 residues. V was clipped by 5 bases and J by 7 bases, with 18 bases between them. The CDR3, as DNA: TGTGCCAGCAGTCCCGTCATTGGGGGTCTTGGCTACACCTTC. Its translation is CASSPVIGGLGYTF. The entire variable domain, with the rest obtained from reference TRBV5-6 and TRBJ1-2, is as follows: DAGVTQSPTHLIKTRGQQVTLRCSPKSGHDTVSWYQQALGQGPQFIFQYYEEEERQRGNFPDRFSGHQFPNYSSELNVNALLLGDSALYLCASSPVIGGLGYTFGSGTRLTVV.

The CDR3 bases are TGTGCCAGCAGCCTCAGAGGGACAGGGGAACGGGAAAAACTGTTTTTT. Translation gives CASSLRGTGEREKLFF. V is TRBV11-3 and J is TRBJ1-4, with 10 bases lining up with TRBD1. V lost 5 bases and J lost 8; bases outside the gene matches: 11. Looked up from germline, CDR1 is SGHNT and CDR2 is YENEEA. The CDR3 covers 16 residues. The whole variable domain, filled in from reference TRBV11-3 and TRBJ1-4, reads EAGVVQSPRYKIIEKKQPVAFWCNPISGHNTLYWYLQNLGQGPELLIRYENEEAVDDSQLPKDRFSAERLKGVDSTLKIQPAELGDSAVYLCASSLRGTGEREKLFFGSGTQLSVL.

This chain links TRBV19 with TRBJ1-1; the match to TRBD1 covers 12 bases. CDR1 is LNHDA, CDR2 SQIVND, per germline (reference sequence). Unmatched junction bases numbered 12, after V lost 5 bases and J lost 8 bases. This CDR3 contains 16 residues. This CDR3 is CASSLSPGQGASEAFF. CDR3 sequence (DNA): TGTGCCAGTAGTCTCTCACCGGGACAGGGGGCGTCGGAAGCTTTCTTT.

The chain links TRBV4-3 to TRBJ1-3; TRBD1 agrees at 9 bases. Germline values: CDR1 LGHNA, CDR2 YSLEER. CDR3 size: 15 residues. With 5 bases clipped from V and 4 bases from J, the junction kept 6 bases outside the gene matches. CDR3 sequence reads: CASSFGTGLGNTIYF. The CDR3 bases are TGCGCCAGCAGCTTCGGGACAGGGCTGGGAAACACCATATATTTT.

The chain has TRBV29-1 and TRBJ2-1; tentatively, D is TRBD2 (7 bases). This CDR3 contains 13 residues. V was cut by 8 bases and J by 10 bases, with 21 bases left in between. CDR1 is SQVTM and CDR2 is ANQGSEA in the germline V gene. This chain's CDR3 is CSTTGRGSEEQFF. The CDR3 DNA sequence: TGCAGCACAACAGGGAGGGGGTCCGAAGAGCAGTTCTTC.

The chain has TRBV7-3 and TRBJ2-3; D tentatively reads TRBD1 or TRBD2 (7 bases each). The CDR3 totals 15 residues. Deletions cut 4 bases from V and 1 base from J, with 12 bases between. Germline V gene lookup returns CDR1 SGHTA and CDR2 FQGTGA. For the CDR3, the DNA is TGTGCCAGCAGCTCCAGGGGGGGCCGCACAGATACGCAGTATTTT. Translated, it gives CASSSRGGRTDTQYF.

V and J are TRBV6-5 and TRBJ1-1; D remains unclear. Germline CDR1 and CDR2: MNHEY and SVGAGI. V lost 2 bases and J lost 0, with 7 bases in between. The CDR3 is made up of 14 amino acids. The CDR3, as DNA: TGTGCCAGCAGTTACACGGATATGAACACTGAAGCTTTCTTT. Encoded protein: CASSYTDMNTEAFF.

This chain uses TRBV9 with TRBJ2-7; tentatively, D is TRBD1 (5 bases). Per germline, CDR1 SGDLS and CDR2 YYNGEE. The CDR3 runs to 15 residues. V dropped 0 bases and J dropped 5 bases, with 15 bases sitting between them. CDR3 residues: CASSVGPGHADEQYF. As DNA, the CDR3 is TGTGCCAGCAGCGTAGGTCCCGGACATGCAGACGAGCAGTACTTC.

The chain is built from TRBV27 and TRBJ1-6; TRBD1 agrees at 7 bases. The trim removed 6 bases at V and 0 bases at J, leaving 5 bases unmatched. The CDR3 totals 16 residues. The V gene's germline CDR1 is MNHEY and CDR2 SMNVEV (reference sequence). As DNA, the CDR3 is TGTGCCAGCAGGAGCCCAGGGGGCTCCTATAATTCACCCCTCCACTTT. This translates into CASRSPGGSYNSPLHF.

Only a few counts were recorded for this clone. The rearrangement joins TRBV7-6 to TRBJ2-7; TRBD2 matches 7 bases. CDR1 and CDR2 from the germline V gene are SGHVS and FNYEAQ. V was clipped by 1 base and J by 6 bases; unmatched bases: 3. The CDR3 is made up of 13 amino acids. In DNA, the CDR3 is TGTGCCAGCAGCTTAGGGGAGGGATCCGAGCAGTACTTC. Its translation: CASSLGEGSEQYF.

The V and J genes are TRBV5-1 and TRBJ2-7; 7 bases align to TRBD2. This CDR3 is built from 12 residues. Germline loops: CDR1 SGHRS, CDR2 YFSETQ. With V trimmed by 3 bases and J by 5 bases, 2 bases remained unmatched. The CDR3 protein is CASSWGGDEQYF. The CDR3, as DNA: TGCGCCAGCAGCTGGGGGGGTGACGAGCAGTACTTC. The complete variable domain, with remaining parts taken from reference TRBV5-1 and TRBJ2-7, reads KAGVTQTPRYLIKTRGQQVTLSCSPISGHRSVSWYQQTPGQGLQFLFEYFSETQRNKGNFPGRFSGRQFSNSRSEMNVSTLELGDSALYLCASSWGGDEQYFGPGTRLTVT.

The chain employs TRBV15 and TRBJ1-4, with D possibly being TRBD1 (5 bases). Germline V gene sequence: CDR1 LNHNV, CDR2 YYDKDF (reference sequence). V lost 6 bases to trimming and J lost 2 bases, with 13 bases between them. This CDR3 is 15 amino acids long. CDR3 nucleotide sequence: TGTGCCACCAGAGTGGGGGTTGTTACTAATGAAAAACTGTTTTTT. Its protein is CATRVGVVTNEKLFF.

The chain joins TRBV5-4 to TRBJ1-1; 8 bases line up with TRBD1. The CDR3 covers 14 residues. V lost 3 bases and J lost 3; bases outside the gene matches: 4. Germline-derived CDR1 and CDR2 are SGHNT and YYREEE (reference sequence). CDR3 in DNA: TGTGCCAGCAGCTCAAGACAGGGGCACACTGAAGCTTTCTTT. This translates into CASSSRQGHTEAFF.

This clone was detected only once. The chain employs TRBV2 and TRBJ2-3; the D is unclear. CDR3 length: 14 amino acids. Germline V gene lookup returns CDR1 SNHLY and CDR2 FYNNEI. The ends were cut back, 11 bases at V and 1 base at J, with 16 bases in the middle. CDR3 sequence reads: CAYMGWYGTDTQYF. In DNA form, the CDR3 reads TGTGCCTATATGGGGTGGTATGGCACAGATACGCAGTATTTT.